A selection of T cell receptor beta chains follows, all from one sample in a study of T cell repertoires in cytomegalovirus infection. Their specific antigens are unknown. TCRdb re-called the reads with MiXCR, one entry per CDR3 protein. The sample lists tens of thousands of distinct CDR3 sequences, 20% to 25% occurring once. The sequencing used CD8+ T cells from cultured PBMCs, collected from culture after CMV antigen stimulation. Receptors were obtained from a human donor in good health (CMV status not recorded). Some clones in this sample may be carry-over from other donors' samples. Both conserved end residues are part of each CDR3. Each record gives: J gene, V gene, CDR3 protein.

J: TRBJ2-7
V: TRBV4-1
CDR3: CASSLNTASSYEQYF

J: TRBJ2-2
V: TRBV6-5
CDR3: CASSYSENTGELFF

J: TRBJ2-7
V: TRBV4-1
CDR3: CASSQDSGPFYEQYF

J: TRBJ2-2
V: TRBV20-1
CDR3: CSARRGTGELFF

J: TRBJ2-7
V: TRBV7-2
CDR3: CASSLILEQYF

J: TRBJ2-7
V: TRBV12-3/TRBV12-4
CDR3: CASSRGTSYEQYF

J: TRBJ2-3
V: TRBV6-6
CDR3: CASSELGGTTDTQYF

J: TRBJ2-7
V: TRBV6-1
CDR3: CASARLRSYEQYF

J: TRBJ2-4
V: TRBV7-3
CDR3: CASSPQGLNIQYF

J: TRBJ2-7
V: TRBV7-8
CDR3: CASSLLSGGWGYEQYF

J: TRBJ2-1
V: TRBV28
CDR3: CASSPPGAYNEQFF

J: TRBJ1-5
V: TRBV19
CDR3: CASSIERGNQPQHF

J: TRBJ1-6
V: TRBV7-9
CDR3: CASSLDPPTGSPLHF

J: TRBJ2-2
V: TRBV27
CDR3: CASSKQGENTGELFF